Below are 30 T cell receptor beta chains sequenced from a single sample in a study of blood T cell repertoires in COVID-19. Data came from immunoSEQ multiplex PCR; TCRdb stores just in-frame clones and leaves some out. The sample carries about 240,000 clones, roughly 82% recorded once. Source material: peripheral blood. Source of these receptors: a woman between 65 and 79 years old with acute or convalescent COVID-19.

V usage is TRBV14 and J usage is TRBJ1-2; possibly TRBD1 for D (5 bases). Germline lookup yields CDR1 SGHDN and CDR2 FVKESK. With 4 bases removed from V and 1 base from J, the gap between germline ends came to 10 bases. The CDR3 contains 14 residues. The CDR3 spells CASSRSRDNYGYTF. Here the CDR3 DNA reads TGTGCCAGCAGCCGATCCAGGGATAACTATGGCTACACCTTC.

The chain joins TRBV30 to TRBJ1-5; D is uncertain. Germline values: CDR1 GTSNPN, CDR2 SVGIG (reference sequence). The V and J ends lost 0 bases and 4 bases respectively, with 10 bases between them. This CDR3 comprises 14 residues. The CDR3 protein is CAWSVRRQNQPQHF. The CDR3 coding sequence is TGTGCCTGGAGTGTACGCAGGCAAAATCAGCCCCAGCATTTT.

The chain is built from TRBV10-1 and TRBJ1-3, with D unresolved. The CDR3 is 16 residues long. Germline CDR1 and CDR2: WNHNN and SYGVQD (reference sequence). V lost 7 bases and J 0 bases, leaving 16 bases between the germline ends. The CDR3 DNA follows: TGCGCCAGCATCAGACCGGGGAACTTCTCTGGAAACACCATATATTTT. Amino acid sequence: CASIRPGNFSGNTIYF.

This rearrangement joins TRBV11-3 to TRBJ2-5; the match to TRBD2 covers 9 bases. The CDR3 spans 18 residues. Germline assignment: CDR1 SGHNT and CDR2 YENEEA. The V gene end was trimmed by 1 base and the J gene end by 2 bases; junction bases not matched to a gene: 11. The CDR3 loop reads CASSLVLGASGAQETQYF. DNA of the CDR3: TGTGCCAGCAGCTTAGTTTTGGGGGCTAGCGGGGCGCAAGAGACCCAGTACTTC.

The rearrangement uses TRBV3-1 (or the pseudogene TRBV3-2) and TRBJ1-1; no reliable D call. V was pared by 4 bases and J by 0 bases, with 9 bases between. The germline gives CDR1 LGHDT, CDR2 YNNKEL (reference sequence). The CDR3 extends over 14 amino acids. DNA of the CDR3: TGTGCCAGCAGCCCCAGGAACATGAACACTGAAGCTTTCTTT. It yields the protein CASSPRNMNTEAFF.

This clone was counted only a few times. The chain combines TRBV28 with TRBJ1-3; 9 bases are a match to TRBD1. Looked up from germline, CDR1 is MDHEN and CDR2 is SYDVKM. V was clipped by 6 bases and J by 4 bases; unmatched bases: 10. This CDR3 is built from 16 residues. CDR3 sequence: CASSARTGVEGNTIYF. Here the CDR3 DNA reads TGTGCCAGCAGCGCCCGGACAGGGGTAGAAGGAAACACCATATATTTT.

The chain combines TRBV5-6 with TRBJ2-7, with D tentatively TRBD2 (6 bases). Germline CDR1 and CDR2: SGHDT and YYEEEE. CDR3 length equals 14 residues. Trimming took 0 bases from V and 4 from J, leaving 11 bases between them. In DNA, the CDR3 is TGTGCCAGCAGCTTGGAGTCCGGGACTTACGAGCAGTACTTC. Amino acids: CASSLESGTYEQYF. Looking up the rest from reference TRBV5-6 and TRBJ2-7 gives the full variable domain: DAGVTQSPTHLIKTRGQQVTLRCSPKSGHDTVSWYQQALGQGPQFIFQYYEEEERQRGNFPDRFSGHQFPNYSSELNVNALLLGDSALYLCASSLESGTYEQYFGPGTRLTVT.

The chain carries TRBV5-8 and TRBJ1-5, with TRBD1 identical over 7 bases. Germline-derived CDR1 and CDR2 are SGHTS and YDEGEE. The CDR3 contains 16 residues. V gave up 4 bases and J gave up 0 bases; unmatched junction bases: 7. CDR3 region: CASSKTGLSSNQPQHF. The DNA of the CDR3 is TGTGCCAGCAGCAAGACAGGGTTGAGTAGCAATCAGCCCCAGCATTTT.

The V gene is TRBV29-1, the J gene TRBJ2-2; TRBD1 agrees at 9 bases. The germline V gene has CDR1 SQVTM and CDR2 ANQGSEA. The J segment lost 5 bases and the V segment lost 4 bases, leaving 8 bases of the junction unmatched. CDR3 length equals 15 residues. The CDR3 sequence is CSVVKQGARTGELFF. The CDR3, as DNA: TGCAGCGTTGTAAAACAGGGGGCCCGGACCGGGGAGCTGTTTTTT.

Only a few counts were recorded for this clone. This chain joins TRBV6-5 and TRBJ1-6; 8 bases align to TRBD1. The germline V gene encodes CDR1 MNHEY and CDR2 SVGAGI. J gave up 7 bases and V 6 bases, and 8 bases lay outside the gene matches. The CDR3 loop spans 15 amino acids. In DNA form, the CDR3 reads TGTGCCAGCAGCATCGGACAGGGTGGGAATTCACCCCTCCACTTT. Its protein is CASSIGQGGNSPLHF.

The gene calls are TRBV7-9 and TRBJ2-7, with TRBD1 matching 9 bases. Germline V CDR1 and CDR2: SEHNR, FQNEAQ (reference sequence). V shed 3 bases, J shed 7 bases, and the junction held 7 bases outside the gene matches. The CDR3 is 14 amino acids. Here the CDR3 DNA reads TGTGCCAGCAGCTTTGGACAGGGGCTTTGGGAGCAGTACTTC. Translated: CASSFGQGLWEQYF.

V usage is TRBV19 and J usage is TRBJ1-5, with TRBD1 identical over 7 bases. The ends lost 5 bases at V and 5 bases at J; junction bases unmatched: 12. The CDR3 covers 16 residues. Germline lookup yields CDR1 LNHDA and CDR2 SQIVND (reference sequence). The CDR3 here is CASSPAGRGVYQPQHF. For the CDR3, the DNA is TGTGCCAGTAGTCCAGCAGGCAGGGGGGTATATCAGCCCCAGCATTTT.

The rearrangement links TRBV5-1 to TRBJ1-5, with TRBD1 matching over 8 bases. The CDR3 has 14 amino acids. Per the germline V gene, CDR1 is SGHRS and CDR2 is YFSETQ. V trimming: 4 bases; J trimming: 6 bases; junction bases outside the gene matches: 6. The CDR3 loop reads CASSPATGAQPQHF. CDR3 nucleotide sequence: TGCGCCAGCAGCCCAGCGACAGGGGCTCAGCCCCAGCATTTT.

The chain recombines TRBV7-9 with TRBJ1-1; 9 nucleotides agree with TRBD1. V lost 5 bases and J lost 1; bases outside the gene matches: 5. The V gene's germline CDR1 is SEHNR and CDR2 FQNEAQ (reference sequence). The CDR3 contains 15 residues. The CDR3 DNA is TGTGCCAGCAGCGAACAGGGGGCCCCGAACACTGAAGCTTTCTTT. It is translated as CASSEQGAPNTEAFF.

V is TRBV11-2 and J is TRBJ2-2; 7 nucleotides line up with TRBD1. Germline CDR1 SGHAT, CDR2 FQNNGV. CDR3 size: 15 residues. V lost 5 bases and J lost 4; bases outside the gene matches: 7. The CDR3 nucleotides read TGTGCCAGCAGCGACCGACAGGGTATCACCGGGGAGCTGTTTTTT. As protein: CASSDRQGITGELFF.

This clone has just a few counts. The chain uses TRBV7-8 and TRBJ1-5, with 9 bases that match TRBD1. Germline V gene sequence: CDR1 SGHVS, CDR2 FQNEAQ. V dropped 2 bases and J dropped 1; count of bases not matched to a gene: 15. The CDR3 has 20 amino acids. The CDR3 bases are TGTGCCAGCAGCTTACGCCGGGTCAGGACAGGGGTTTACAGCAATCAGCCCCAGCATTTT. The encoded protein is CASSLRRVRTGVYSNQPQHF.

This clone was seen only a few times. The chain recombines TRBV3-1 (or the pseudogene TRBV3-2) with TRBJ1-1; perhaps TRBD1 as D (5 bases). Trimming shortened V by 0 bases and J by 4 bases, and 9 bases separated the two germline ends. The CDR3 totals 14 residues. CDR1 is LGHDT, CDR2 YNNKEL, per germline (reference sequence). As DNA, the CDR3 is TGTGCCAGCAGCCAAGAGGGGGGTATCACTGAAGCTTTCTTT. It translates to CASSQEGGITEAFF.

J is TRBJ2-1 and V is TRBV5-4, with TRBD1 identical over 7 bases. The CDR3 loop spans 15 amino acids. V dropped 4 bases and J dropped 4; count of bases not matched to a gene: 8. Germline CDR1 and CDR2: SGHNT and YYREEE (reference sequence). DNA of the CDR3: TGTGCCAGCAGCGCACAGGGGAATCGGTACAATGAGCAGTTCTTC. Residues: CASSAQGNRYNEQFF.

The CDR3 reads CASSLSGTRFEQFF. The CDR3 bases are TGCGCCAGCAGCTTATCCGGGACTAGGTTTGAGCAGTTCTTC. The rearrangement uses TRBV4-3 and TRBJ2-1, with 8 bases lining up with TRBD2. This CDR3 spans 14 amino acids. Germline V gene data show CDR1 as LGHNA and CDR2 as YSLEER. With V trimmed by 5 bases and J by 9 bases, 9 bases remained unmatched.

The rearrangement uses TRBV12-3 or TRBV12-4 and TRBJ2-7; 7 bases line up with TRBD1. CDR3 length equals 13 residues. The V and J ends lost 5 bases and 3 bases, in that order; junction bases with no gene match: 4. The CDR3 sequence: CASSPRQGYEQYF. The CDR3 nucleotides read TGTGCCAGCAGTCCCCGACAGGGCTACGAGCAGTACTTC.

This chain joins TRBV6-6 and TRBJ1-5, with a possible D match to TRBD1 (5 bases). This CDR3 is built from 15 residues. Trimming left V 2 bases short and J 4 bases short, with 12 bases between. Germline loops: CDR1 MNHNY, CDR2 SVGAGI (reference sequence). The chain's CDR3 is CASSYPETANQPQHF. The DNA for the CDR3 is TGTGCCAGCAGTTACCCGGAGACAGCGAATCAGCCCCAGCATTTT.

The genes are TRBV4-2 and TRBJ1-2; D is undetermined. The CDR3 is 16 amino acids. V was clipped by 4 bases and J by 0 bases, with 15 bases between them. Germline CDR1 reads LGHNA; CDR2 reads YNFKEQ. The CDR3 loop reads CASSLLAKDTNYGYTF. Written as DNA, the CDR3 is TGTGCCAGCAGCCTCCTAGCGAAGGATACTAACTATGGCTACACCTTC.

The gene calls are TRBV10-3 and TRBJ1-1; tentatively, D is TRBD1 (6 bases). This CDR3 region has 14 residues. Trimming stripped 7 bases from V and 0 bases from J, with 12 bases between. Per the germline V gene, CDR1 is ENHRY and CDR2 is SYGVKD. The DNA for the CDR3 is TGTGCCATCACCACACAGGGACTGAACACTGAAGCTTTCTTT. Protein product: CAITTQGLNTEAFF.

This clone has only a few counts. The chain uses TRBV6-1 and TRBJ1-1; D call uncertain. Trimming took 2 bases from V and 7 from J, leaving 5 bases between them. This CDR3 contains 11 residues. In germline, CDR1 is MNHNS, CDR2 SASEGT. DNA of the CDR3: TGTGCCAGCAGTGAAAACTTTGAAGCTTTCTTT. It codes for CASSENFEAFF.

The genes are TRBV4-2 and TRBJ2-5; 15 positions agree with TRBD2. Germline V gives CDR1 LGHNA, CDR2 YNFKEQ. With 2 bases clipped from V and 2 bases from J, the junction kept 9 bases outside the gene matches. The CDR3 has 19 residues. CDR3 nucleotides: TGTGCCAGCAGCCAACAGAGGACTAGCGGGGGGGCCTATCAAGAGACCCAGTACTTC. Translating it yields CASSQQRTSGGAYQETQYF.

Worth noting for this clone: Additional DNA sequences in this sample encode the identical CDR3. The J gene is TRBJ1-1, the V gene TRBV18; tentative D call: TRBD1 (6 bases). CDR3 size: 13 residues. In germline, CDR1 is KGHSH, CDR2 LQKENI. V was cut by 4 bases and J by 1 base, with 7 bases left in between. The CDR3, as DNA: TGTGCCAGCTCACAACAGGGGAACACTGAAGCTTTCTTT. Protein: CASSQQGNTEAFF.

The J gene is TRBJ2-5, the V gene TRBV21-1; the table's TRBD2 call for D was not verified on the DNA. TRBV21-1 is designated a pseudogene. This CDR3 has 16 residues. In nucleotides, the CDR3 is TGTGCCAGCAGCAAATGGGGCGGGGGCCGACAAGAGACCCAGTACTTC. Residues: CASSKWGGGRQETQYF.

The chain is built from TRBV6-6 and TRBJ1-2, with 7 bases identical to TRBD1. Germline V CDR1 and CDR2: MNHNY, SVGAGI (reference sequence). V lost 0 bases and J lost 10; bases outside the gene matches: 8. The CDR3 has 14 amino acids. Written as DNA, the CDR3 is TGTGCCAGCAGTTACTCGAATACAGGGGAAGACTACACCTTC. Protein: CASSYSNTGEDYTF.

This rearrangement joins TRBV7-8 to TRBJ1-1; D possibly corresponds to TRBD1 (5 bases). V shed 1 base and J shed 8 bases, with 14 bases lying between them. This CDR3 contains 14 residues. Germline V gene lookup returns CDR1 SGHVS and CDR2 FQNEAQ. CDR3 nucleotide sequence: TGTGCCAGCAGCTTAGGTTGGACCCGGGGGGAAGCTTTCTTT. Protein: CASSLGWTRGEAFF. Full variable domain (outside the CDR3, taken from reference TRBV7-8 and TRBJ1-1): GAGVSQSPRYKVAKRGQDVALRCDPISGHVSLFWYQQALGQGPEFLTYFQNEAQLDKSGLPSDRFFAERPEGSVSTLKIQRTQQEDSAVYLCASSLGWTRGEAFFGQGTRLTVV.

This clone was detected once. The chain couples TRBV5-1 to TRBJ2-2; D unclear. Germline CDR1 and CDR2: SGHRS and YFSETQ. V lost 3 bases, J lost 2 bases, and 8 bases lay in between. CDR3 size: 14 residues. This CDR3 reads CASSSTQNTGELFF. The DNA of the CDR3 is TGCGCCAGCAGCTCGACACAAAACACCGGGGAGCTGTTTTTT.